This T cell receptor (beta chain) was identified during a study of blood T cell repertoires in COVID-19. At the level of the study: Acute-phase and convalescent COVID-19 samples originated in the United States, Italy and Spain. Sources were T cells, B-cell-depleted T cells, or PBMCs; the material itself was cDNA or gDNA.

Germline assignment: CDR1 MDHEN and CDR2 SYDVKM. With 6 bases clipped from V and 4 bases from J, the junction kept 8 bases outside the gene matches. This CDR3 comprises 14 residues. The sample holds a few counts of this clone. Profiled with immunoSEQ multiplex PCR; TCRdb holds only in-frame clones, not every one. Of 170,000 or so clones in the sample, 80% were seen once. Input material: peripheral blood. V is TRBV28 and J is TRBJ2-5, with TRBD2 identical over 7 bases. This receptor was obtained from a man aged 70 or older with active or convalescent COVID-19. The CDR3, as DNA: TGTGCCAGCAGCCGACCTGGGGGGGTAGAGACCCAGTACTTC. As protein: CASSRPGGVETQYF.